These 18 T cell receptor beta chains share one sample of origin, sequenced in a study of T-cell memory formation after mild COVID-19. TCRdb re-called the 5' RACE reads with MiXCR, one entry per CDR3 protein. Of just over 200,000 distinct CDR3 sequences in the sample, over 9.5% are singletons; the top ten hold 3.5% to 4%. The specimen was PBMCs or a T cell subset sorted from them (not recorded which). These receptors all come from a man in his late teens or twenties who had mild COVID-19 (a few samples of this study predate the infection). Cell type and time point are not known.

The rearrangement joins TRBV7-6 to TRBJ2-6, with D unclear. CDR3 length equals 16 residues. Germline V CDR1 and CDR2: SGHVS, FNYEAQ. V gave up 5 bases and J gave up 0 bases, with 11 bases separating them. CDR3 sequence (DNA): TGTGCCAGCAGCACTCCCGATGGCTCTGGGGCCAACGTCCTGACTTTC. It yields the protein CASSTPDGSGANVLTF.

There are a few counts of this clonotype. At one end, the junction sequence differs from germline, possibly due to a read error. CDR3 loop: CASSSGGAGSKDTQYF. DNA for the CDR3: TGTGCCAGCAGCTCCGGGGGGGCGGGGAGCAAAGATACGCAGTATTTT. This chain uses TRBV7-2 with TRBJ2-3; 8 bases fit TRBD2. CDR3 length: 16 amino acids. The germline V gene has CDR1 SGHTA and CDR2 FQGNSA.

This clonotype has only a few counts. The genes are TRBV19 and TRBJ2-7; D is tentatively TRBD1 or TRBD2 (5 bases each). Trimming took 5 bases from V and 4 from J, leaving 15 bases between them. The CDR3 length is 14 residues. Germline-derived CDR1 and CDR2 are LNHDA and SQIVND (reference sequence). CDR3 region: CASSAPGRNYEQYF. Here the CDR3 DNA reads TGTGCCAGTAGTGCACCGGGACGGAATTACGAGCAGTACTTC.

This clonotype has a handful of counts. The chain's CDR3 is CASSPRGAGELFF. In DNA, the CDR3 is TGTGCCAGCAGCCCCCGTGGGGCCGGGGAGCTGTTTTTT. The chain uses TRBV7-6 and TRBJ2-2; D gene uncertain. Germline-derived CDR1 and CDR2 are SGHVS and FNYEAQ. V lost 5 bases and J 6 bases, leaving 10 bases between the germline ends. CDR3 length equals 13 residues.

The chain carries TRBV2 and TRBJ2-4; unclear D gene. The CDR3 is 14 amino acids. CDR1 and CDR2 from the germline V gene are SNHLY and FYNNEI. Trimming removed 4 bases at V and 6 bases at J, with 13 bases between. For the CDR3, the DNA is TGTGCCAGCAGTGTATCTTCGGGTACAAACATTCAGTACTTC. Amino acids: CASSVSSGTNIQYF.

V and J are TRBV7-6 and TRBJ2-2; D gene uncertain. Germline V CDR1 and CDR2: SGHVS, FNYEAQ. This CDR3 is built from 15 residues. V was clipped by 0 bases and J by 6 bases, with 11 bases between them. This chain's CDR3 is CASSLAPKGAGELFF. The CDR3 DNA sequence: TGTGCCAGCAGCTTAGCCCCGAAAGGTGCCGGGGAGCTGTTTTTT.

This clonotype was counted between two and nine times. The V gene is TRBV11-2, the J gene TRBJ2-3; TRBD2 matches at 8 bases. The germline V gene encodes CDR1 SGHAT and CDR2 FQNNGV. CDR3 length equals 14 residues. The trim removed 4 bases at V and 7 bases at J, leaving 7 bases unmatched. The CDR3 reads CASSSGTREYTQYF. CDR3 nucleotides: TGTGCCAGCAGCTCCGGGACTAGAGAATATACGCAGTATTTT.

This clonotype appeared a few times. The rearrangement links TRBV5-1 to TRBJ2-2, with D tentatively TRBD2 (5 bases). Germline CDR1 reads SGHRS; CDR2 reads YFSETQ. Deletions cut 4 bases from V and 6 bases from J, with 22 bases between. This CDR3 spans 17 amino acids. CDR3 nucleotides: TGCGCCAGCAGCACGGCTGCGACTACTAGTGGGGCCGGGGAGCTGTTTTTT. This codes for CASSTAATTSGAGELFF.

This chain uses TRBV4-2 with TRBJ1-5; D is perhaps TRBD1 (5 bases). Deletions cut 0 bases from V and 7 bases from J, with 10 bases between. Per the germline V gene, CDR1 is LGHNA and CDR2 is YNFKEQ. There are 14 residues in the CDR3. CDR3 in DNA: TGTGCCAGCAGCCAAGATCCGGGGGGACAGCCCCAGCATTTT. It encodes CASSQDPGGQPQHF.

In this sample, this clonotype turned up many times. This sequence joins TRBV5-1 and TRBJ2-7, with 8 positions matching TRBD1. Germline V lookup: CDR1 SGHRS, CDR2 YFSETQ. The CDR3 runs to 14 residues. With V trimmed by 4 bases and J by 4 bases, 7 bases remained unmatched. The CDR3 DNA follows: TGCGCCAGCAGCCAGGACAGGGTGGGGTACGAGCAGTACTTC. It encodes CASSQDRVGYEQYF.

The chain is built from TRBV2 and TRBJ1-6; D not certain. Per the germline V gene, CDR1 is SNHLY and CDR2 is FYNNEI. CDR3 length: 14 residues. V gave up 6 bases and J gave up 8 bases, with 14 bases separating them. The CDR3 DNA sequence: TGTGCCAGCAGCGTCCGGAACTCGGATTCACCCCTCCACTTT. Its protein product is CASSVRNSDSPLHF. Complete variable domain (other parts from reference TRBV2 and TRBJ1-6): EPEVTQTPSHQVTQMGQEVILRCVPISNHLYFYWYRQILGQKVEFLVSFYNNEISEKSEIFDDQFSVERPDGSNFTLKIRSTKLEDSAMYFCASSVRNSDSPLHFGNGTRLTVT.

The chain links TRBV15 to TRBJ2-7, with 9 bases lining up with TRBD1. Germline V CDR1 and CDR2: LNHNV, YYDKDF (reference sequence). The V gene end was trimmed by 0 bases and the J gene end by 1 base; junction bases not matched to a gene: 4. The CDR3 totals 16 residues. The CDR3 reads CATSRDSGQGSYEQYV. CDR3 bases: TGTGCCACCAGCAGAGACTCGGGACAGGGATCCTACGAGCAGTACGTC.

This clonotype has a handful of counts. The CDR3 DNA follows: TGCGCCAGCAGCGGACAGCCGAACACCGGGGAGCTGTTTTTT. It codes for CASSGQPNTGELFF. The rearrangement joins TRBV5-1 to TRBJ2-2; D is possibly TRBD1 (6 bases). The V and J ends lost 4 bases and 0 bases respectively, with 7 bases between them. The CDR3 is made up of 14 amino acids. CDR1 and CDR2 from the germline V gene are SGHRS and YFSETQ.

V gene TRBV27 combines with J gene TRBJ1-2, with no clear D. This CDR3 contains 14 residues. Trimming removed 7 bases from V and 0 bases from J, with 12 bases in between. Germline V gives CDR1 MNHEY, CDR2 SMNVEV (reference sequence). CDR3 in DNA: TGTGCCAGCACCTCTGACCGGGCTAACTATGGCTACACCTTC. Its translation: CASTSDRANYGYTF.

V is TRBV5-1 and J is TRBJ2-7, with 10 bases that match TRBD1. The germline CDR1 and CDR2 sequences are SGHRS and YFSETQ. This CDR3 comprises 15 residues. The V segment lost 4 bases and the J segment 2 bases; nucleotides outside the gene matches: 6. The CDR3, as DNA: TGCGCCAGCAGCAGACTCGGACAGGGGGCCTACGAGCAGTACTTC. Translated: CASSRLGQGAYEQYF.

This sequence joins TRBV6-2 or TRBV6-3 and TRBJ1-2, with TRBD1 identical over 11 bases. The CDR3 spans 13 residues. Germline CDR1 and CDR2: MNHEY and SVGEGT. Trimming took 6 bases from V and 8 from J; bases not matched to a gene: 5. The CDR3 reads CASRRTGGIGYTF. CDR3 bases: TGTGCCAGCAGACGGACAGGGGGCATCGGCTACACCTTC.

V is TRBV5-1 and J is TRBJ2-3; weak D call: TRBD2 (7 bases). Trimming shortened V by 7 bases and J by 1 base, and 19 bases separated the two germline ends. Germline-derived CDR1 and CDR2 are SGHRS and YFSETQ. The CDR3 totals 16 residues. The CDR3, as DNA: TGCGCCAGCGGCGGATTGTTAGGGGGGGGCACAGATACGCAGTATTTT. Protein sequence: CASGGLLGGGTDTQYF.

This clonotype occurred a few times. The chain carries TRBV12-3 or TRBV12-4 and TRBJ1-2; D is unresolved. Trimming left V 6 bases short and J 6 bases short, with 17 bases between. This CDR3 is built from 14 residues. The CDR3 reads CASSIHGPWDGYTF. DNA of the CDR3: TGTGCCAGCAGCATCCACGGGCCGTGGGATGGCTACACCTTC.